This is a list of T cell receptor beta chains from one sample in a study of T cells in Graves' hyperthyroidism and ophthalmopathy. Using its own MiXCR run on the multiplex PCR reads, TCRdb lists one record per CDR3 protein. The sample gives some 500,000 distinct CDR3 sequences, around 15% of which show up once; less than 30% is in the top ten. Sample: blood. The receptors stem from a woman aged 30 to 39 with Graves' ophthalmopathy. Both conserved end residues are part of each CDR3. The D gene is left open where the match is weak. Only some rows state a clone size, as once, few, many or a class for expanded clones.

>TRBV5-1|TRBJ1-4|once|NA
CASRNRVGDEKLFF
TGTGCCAGCAGAAACCGGGTCGGGGATGAAAAACTGTTTTTT
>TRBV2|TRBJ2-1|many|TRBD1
CASSGDRVRDEQFF
TGTGCCAGCAGCGGGGACAGGGTACGGGATGAGCAGTTCTTC
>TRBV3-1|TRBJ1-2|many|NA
CASSQPGQSRGYTF
TGTGCCAGCAGCCAACCGGGACAAAGTCGAGGCTACACCTTC
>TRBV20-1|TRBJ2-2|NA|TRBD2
CSAEGTSGTNTNTGELFF
TGCAGTGCGGAGGGGACTAGCGGGACCAACACGAACACCGGGGAGCTGTTTTTT
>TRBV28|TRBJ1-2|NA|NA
CASSSVPGRAGYTF
TGTGCCAGCAGTAGTGTTCCGGGACGAGCAGGCTACACCTTC
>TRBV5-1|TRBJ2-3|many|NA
CASIPDTQYF
TGCGCCAGCATTCCAGATACGCAGTATTTT
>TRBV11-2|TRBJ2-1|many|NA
CASSLEATSYSYNEQFF
TGTGCCAGCAGCTTAGAAGCGACGAGTTACTCCTACAATGAGCAGTTCTTC
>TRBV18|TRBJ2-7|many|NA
CASSTRGGGYEQYF
TGTGCCAGCTCAACCCGGGGAGGAGGCTACGAGCAGTACTTC
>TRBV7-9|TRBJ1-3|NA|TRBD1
CASSLMGQGHGNTIYF
TGTGCCAGCAGCCTCATGGGACAGGGGCATGGAAACACCATATATTTT
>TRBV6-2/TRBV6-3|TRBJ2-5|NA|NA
CASSSTGSRETQYF
TGTGCCAGCAGTTCCACCGGGAGTAGAGAGACCCAGTACTTC
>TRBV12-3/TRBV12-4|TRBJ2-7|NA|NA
CASSDPDGSYEQYF
TGTGCCAGCAGTGATCCGGACGGATCCTACGAGCAGTACTTC
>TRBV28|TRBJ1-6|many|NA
CASRATGVGSYNSPLHF
TGTGCCAGCAGAGCCACAGGTGTAGGGTCCTATAATTCACCCCTCCACTTT
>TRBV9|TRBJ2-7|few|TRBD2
CASSVVPGGSLHEQYF
TGTGCCAGCAGCGTAGTCCCGGGAGGGAGTCTCCACGAGCAGTACTTC
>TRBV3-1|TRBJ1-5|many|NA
CASSHTDQPQHF
TGTGCCAGCAGCCACACCGATCAGCCCCAGCATTTT
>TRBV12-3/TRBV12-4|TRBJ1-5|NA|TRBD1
CASSLSRTGTAHQPQHF
TGTGCCAGCAGTTTATCCAGGACAGGGACAGCTCATCAGCCCCAGCATTTT
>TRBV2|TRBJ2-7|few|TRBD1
CASRRQGSSYEQYF
TGTGCCAGCAGAAGACAGGGTAGCTCCTACGAGCAGTACTTC
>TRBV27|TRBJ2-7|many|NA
CASSLFSGNVGYEQYF
TGTGCCAGCAGTTTATTCTCCGGGAACGTCGGATACGAGCAGTACTTC
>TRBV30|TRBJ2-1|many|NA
CAWSRGENEQFF
TGTGCCTGGAGTCGAGGGGAGAATGAGCAGTTCTTC
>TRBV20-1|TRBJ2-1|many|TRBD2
CSARRTSDTEQFF
TGCAGTGCTAGAAGGACTAGCGACACTGAGCAGTTCTTC
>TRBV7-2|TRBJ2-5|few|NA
CASSQVVQETQYF
TGTGCCAGCAGCCAGGTGGTACAAGAGACCCAGTACTTC
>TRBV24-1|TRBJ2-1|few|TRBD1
CATSATGTGPYNEQFF
TGTGCCACCAGTGCCACCGGGACAGGGCCCTACAATGAGCAGTTCTTC
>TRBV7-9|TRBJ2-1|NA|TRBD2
CASSLSREGRNEQFF
TGTGCCAGCAGCTTATCCCGGGAGGGTAGAAATGAGCAGTTCTTC
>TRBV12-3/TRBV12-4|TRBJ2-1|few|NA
CASSHSGGSYNEQFF
TGTGCCAGCAGCCATAGCGGAGGCTCCTACAATGAGCAGTTCTTC
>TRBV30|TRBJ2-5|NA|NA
CAWSVLRGAAAQYF
TGTGCCTGGAGTGTACTTAGAGGGGCGGCGGCCCAGTACTTC
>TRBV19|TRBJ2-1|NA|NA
CASSTVGYNEQFF
TGTGCCAGTAGTACCGTGGGCTACAATGAGCAGTTCTTC
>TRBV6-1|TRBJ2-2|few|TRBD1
CALGARQGEIGELFF
TGTGCCCTGGGGGCGAGACAGGGGGAAATCGGGGAGCTGTTTTTT
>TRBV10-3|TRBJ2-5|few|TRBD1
CAIRGQELQETQYF
TGTGCCATCAGGGGACAGGAGTTGCAAGAGACCCAGTACTTC
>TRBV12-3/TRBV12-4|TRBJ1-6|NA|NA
CASSPTDSYNSPLHF
TGTGCCAGCAGTCCTACAGATTCCTATAATTCACCCCTCCACTTT
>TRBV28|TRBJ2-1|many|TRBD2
CASSFLFSGTSVEQFF
TGTGCCAGCAGTTTCCTTTTCTCGGGGACTAGCGTCGAGCAGTTCTTC
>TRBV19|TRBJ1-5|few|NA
CASRTVSNQPQHF
TGTGCCAGCAGGACGGTTAGCAATCAGCCCCAGCATTTT
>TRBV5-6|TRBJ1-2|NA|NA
CASSLAQATGGYTF
TGTGCCAGCAGCTTGGCACAGGCAACGGGAGGCTACACCTTC
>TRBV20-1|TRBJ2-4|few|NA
CSAPTGSQRLAKNIQYF
TGCAGTGCCCCGACAGGTTCTCAACGACTAGCCAAAAACATTCAGTACTTC
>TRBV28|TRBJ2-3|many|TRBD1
CASRTPGQGGDTQYF
TGTGCCAGCAGAACACCGGGACAGGGGGGGGATACGCAGTATTTT
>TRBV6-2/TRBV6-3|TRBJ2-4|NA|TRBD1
CASRQGGVDIQYF
TGTGCCAGCAGACAAGGGGGCGTGGACATTCAGTACTTC